This T cell receptor beta chain was captured in a study of CD8 T cells in Susac syndrome. CDR3 length equals 13 residues. Germline CDR1 LNHNV, CDR2 YYDKDF (reference sequence). Trimming cost V 8 bases and J 2 bases, with 11 bases left between them. TCR beta was sequenced from blood CD8+ and CD4+ T cells. Reverse transcription of about 0.5 to 1 ug RNA used random hexamers. The immunoSEQ assay covered 54 Vbeta and 13 Jbeta segments for CDR3. Each CDR3 protein is one row after TCRdb ran MiXCR on the immunoSEQ multiplex PCR reads. The sample records under 85,000 distinct CDR3 sequences, 90% to 95% being singletons.

The sequenced sample was CD8+ T cells from PBMCs. The V gene is TRBV15, the J gene TRBJ2-3; D is perhaps TRBD2 (8 bases). The origin of this receptor is a human donor with multiple sclerosis. CDR3 sequence: CATREGATDTQYF. CDR3 DNA sequence: TGTGCCACCCGGGAGGGGGCCACAGATACGCAGTATTTT.